A selection of T cell receptor beta chains follows, all from one sample in a study of shared clonotypes between healthy human individuals. TCRdb's table, derived via immunoSEQ multiplex PCR, lists solely in-frame clones and lacks some. The sample has fewer than 600,000 clones; roughly 77% are singletons. The material sequenced was PBMCs. These receptors were obtained from a woman in her thirties or forties in good health. Some clones in this sample may be carry-over from other donors' samples. The CDR3 runs from the conserved cysteine through the conserved F or W. D genes are given only for firm matches. Size values are once, few and many counts, or a class for expanded clones, and some rows have none.

d_call,v_call,j_call,clone_size,cdr3_nt,cdr3_aa
TRBD1,TRBV27,TRBJ2-1,NA,TGTGCCAGCAGTGGGGACAGGGGGGCAACAATGGCAACCAACAATGAGCAGTTCTTC,CASSGDRGATMATNNEQFF
NA,TRBV7-3,TRBJ2-2,NA,TGTGCCAGCAGCTTATCTACTACAGTAGACACCGGGGAGCTGTTTTTT,CASSLSTTVDTGELFF
TRBD1,TRBV2,TRBJ2-6,NA,TGTGCCAGCAGTATGACAGGGGCTGGGGCCAACGTCCTGACTTTC,CASSMTGAGANVLTF
TRBD2,TRBV11-1,TRBJ2-5,NA,TGTGCCAGCACCCAGGGAAGCGGGAGCTACCACAGGGAGACCCAGTACTTC,CASTQGSGSYHRETQYF
TRBD1,TRBV30,TRBJ1-6,NA,TGTGCCTGGAGTGTAGGGGGCGGAGGACCCCTCCACTTT,CAWSVGGGGPLHF
NA,TRBV11-1,TRBJ2-1,NA,TGTGCCAGCAGCCCAGGGGCTTACAATGAGCAGTTCTTC,CASSPGAYNEQFF
NA,TRBV15,TRBJ2-1,once,TGTGCCACCAGCAGCGGGGACTTCCCAAGGTACAATGAGCAGTTCTTC,CATSSGDFPRYNEQFF
TRBD2,TRBV28,TRBJ2-2,NA,TGTGCCAGCAGTTTAGCTAGCGGGGTGTTTTTT,CASSLASGVFF
NA,TRBV5-4,TRBJ2-5,NA,TGTGCCAGCAGCTCGCCGGGGGAGACCCAGTACTTC,CASSSPGETQYF
NA,TRBV28,TRBJ2-3,NA,TGTGCCAGCACCCGGGGCCTGCCCACAGATACGCAGTATTTT,CASTRGLPTDTQYF
NA,TRBV5-1,TRBJ1-2,many,TGCGCCAGCAGCTCGAACAGGCATAGCTACACCTTC,CASSSNRHSYTF
NA,TRBV2,TRBJ2-1,NA,TGTGCCAGCAGTTCCGGCACCCCCGGGACCCTCTCCTACAATGAGCAGTTCTTC,CASSSGTPGTLSYNEQFF